Each of the 9 T cell receptor beta chains below was sequenced from the same sample in a study of T cells after yellow fever vaccination. TCRdb redid the calling of the 5' RACE reads with MiXCR, one entry per CDR3 protein. Of about 210,000 distinct CDR3 sequences listed, over 6.5% were seen once; the top ten hold about 0.95%. The sequences come from CD4+ T cells sorted from PBMCs, collected on the day of the yellow fever booster vaccination. These receptors were collected from a man aged 30 to 45 who received the YFV17D yellow fever vaccine.

In its sample, this clonotype was seen many times. The chain recombines TRBV25-1 with TRBJ2-3; D could derive from TRBD1 or TRBD2 (6 bases each). CDR3 length: 16 amino acids. Germline assignment: CDR1 MGHDK and CDR2 SYGVNS. The V gene lost 3 bases and the J gene lost 3 bases, with 16 bases spanning the gap. CDR3 in amino acids: CASSDSAGAGTDTQYF. The CDR3, as DNA: TGTGCCAGCAGTGACTCGGCAGGGGCGGGGACAGATACGCAGTATTTT.

This clonotype was observed at least ten times. This chain links TRBV4-3 with TRBJ1-2; D remains ambiguous. With 0 bases removed from V and 8 bases from J, the gap between germline ends came to 13 bases. Germline V gene sequence: CDR1 LGHNA, CDR2 YSLEER. There are 14 residues in the CDR3. The CDR3 DNA reads as TGCGCCAGCAGCCAAGATCGAGGAGGCTTGGGCTACACCTTC. Residues: CASSQDRGGLGYTF.

This clonotype was seen at least ten times. The chain carries TRBV5-1 and TRBJ2-7, with TRBD1 identical over 10 bases. J was trimmed by 3 bases and V by 4 bases; bases with no gene match: 7. The germline gives CDR1 SGHRS, CDR2 YFSETQ. The CDR3 covers 15 residues. Here the CDR3 reads CASSRGTGENYEQYF. As DNA, the CDR3 is TGCGCCAGCAGCCGTGGGACAGGGGAGAACTACGAGCAGTACTTC.

This clonotype was observed at least ten times. The chain recombines TRBV5-1 with TRBJ2-5, with TRBD1 matching over 9 bases. V trimming: 5 bases; J trimming: 0 bases; junction bases outside the gene matches: 2. Germline lookup yields CDR1 SGHRS and CDR2 YFSETQ. This CDR3 comprises 14 residues. DNA of the CDR3: TGCGCCAGCAGAAGGGACAGGGACCAAGAGACCCAGTACTTC. Protein sequence: CASRRDRDQETQYF.

This clonotype was seen ten or more times. V is TRBV20-1 and J is TRBJ2-7; D remains unclear. This CDR3 region has 13 residues. Germline CDR1 DFQATT, CDR2 SNEGSKA (reference sequence). The V gene lost 5 bases and the J gene lost 3 bases, with 14 bases spanning the gap. CDR3 nucleotide sequence: TGCAGTGCTCAACTCCTACGAAGCTACGAGCAGTACTTC. Translated: CSAQLLRSYEQYF.

There are a few counts of this clonotype. The CDR3 loop is CASSQGAGSYNEQFF. The CDR3 DNA is TGTGCCAGCAGTCAGGGGGCAGGGTCCTACAATGAGCAGTTCTTC. The chain recombines TRBV12-3 or TRBV12-4 with TRBJ2-1, with 8 bases lining up with TRBD1. With V trimmed by 5 bases and J by 1 base, 4 bases remained unmatched. This CDR3 is 15 amino acids long.

This clonotype showed up many times. V is TRBV12-3 or TRBV12-4 and J is TRBJ2-3, with TRBD2 matching 10 bases. The CDR3 sequence is 15 residues long. V shed 6 bases, J shed 0 bases, and the junction held 3 bases outside the gene matches. CDR3 residues: CASRRTSGSTDTQYF. DNA of the CDR3: TGTGCCAGCAGAAGGACTAGCGGCAGCACAGATACGCAGTATTTT.

This clonotype was detected a few times. The V call is TRBV7-9, the J call TRBJ1-1, with 10 bases identical to TRBD1. Germline CDR1 SEHNR, CDR2 FQNEAQ (reference sequence). V shed 0 bases and J 8 bases; nucleotides not matched to a gene: 6. The CDR3 is 15 residues long. The CDR3 DNA follows: TGTGCCAGCAGCTTAGCTGGGACAGGGGACCCCGAAGCTTTCTTT. The encoded protein is CASSLAGTGDPEAFF.

Notes on this clonotype: This sequence may be a read error, since a much larger clone differs from it by one base. The rearrangement links TRBV7-2 to TRBJ2-1; 7 bases are a match to TRBD2. The CDR3 spans 16 residues. Germline V CDR1 and CDR2: SGHTA, FQGNSA. The J segment lost 3 bases and the V segment lost 6 bases, leaving 11 bases of the junction unmatched. CDR3 coding DNA: TGTGCCAGCAGTGGAAATCAGTGGGACTACTACAATGAGCAGTTCTTC. Protein product: CASSGNQWDYYNEQFF.